The 6 T cell receptor beta chains below were found in one sample sequenced in a study of blood T cells in healthy people across ages. Combining a sample-barcoded 5' primer with a J-beta primer mix, a second PCR ran for about 6 to 11 cycles. Each CDR3 protein gets one entry after TCRdb re-called the 5' RACE reads with MiXCR. In the table there are 250,000 to 300,000 distinct CDR3 sequences, 25% to 30% of which are singletons. The specimen sequenced was blood. The receptor set was obtained from a woman aged 70-85 years in good health.

This clonotype has a handful of counts. The CDR3 sequence is CASSPEGNPSTDTQYF. CDR3 DNA: TGCGCCAGCAGCCCCGAGGGAAACCCTAGCACAGATACGCAGTATTTT. The V and J genes are TRBV5-1 and TRBJ2-3; perhaps TRBD2 as D (5 bases). The CDR3 spans 16 residues. With 4 bases removed from V and 0 bases from J, the gap between germline ends came to 15 bases. Looked up from germline, CDR1 is SGHRS and CDR2 is YFSETQ.

The gene calls are TRBV25-1 and TRBJ2-7; TRBD2 matches 9 bases. From germline, CDR1 is MGHDK and CDR2 SYGVNS. The CDR3 has 12 residues. The junction had 10 bases not matched to a gene; V was cut back by 6 bases and J by 13 bases. The CDR3 region has the DNA TGTGCCAGCAGCAATAGCGGGAGACACCAATACTTC. It translates to CASSNSGRHQYF.

V usage is TRBV6-6 and J usage is TRBJ2-7; TRBD1 is a possible D gene (5 bases). V was clipped by 2 bases and J by 5 bases, with 13 bases between them. Per germline, CDR1 MNHNY and CDR2 SVGAGI (reference sequence). This CDR3 has 14 amino acids. In DNA, the CDR3 is TGTGCCAGCAGTTACACTACAGGTTTCAACGAGCAGTACTTC. Translating gives CASSYTTGFNEQYF.

The V and J genes are TRBV6-6 and TRBJ2-7, with TRBD1 identical over 7 bases. The CDR3 has 14 amino acids. The trim removed 2 bases at V and 5 bases at J, leaving 6 bases unmatched. CDR1 MNHNY and CDR2 SVGAGI come from the germline V gene (reference sequence). CDR3 DNA: TGTGCCAGCAGTTACCAGGGGGAAAGCGACGAGCAGTACTTC. Protein product: CASSYQGESDEQYF.

This rearrangement joins TRBV29-1 to TRBJ2-2; maybe TRBD1 (6 bases). Germline CDR1 is SQVTM and CDR2 is ANQGSEA. Between the trimmed V and J ends, which lost 6 bases and 6 bases, there was a span of 11 bases. The CDR3 length is 12 residues. The DNA of the CDR3 is TGCAGCGTGGGGGCCCAATCCGGGGAGCTGTTTTTT. Amino acids: CSVGAQSGELFF.

This clonotype was detected ten times or more. The V and J genes are TRBV16 and TRBJ1-6, with unresolved D. CDR1 is KGHSY, CDR2 FQNENV, per germline. Trimming pared 0 bases from V and 9 bases from J, leaving 9 bases between. The CDR3 extends over 14 amino acids. The CDR3 nucleotides are TGTGCCAGCAGCCAATCGTTGACTTTTTCACCCCTCCACTTT. Its translation: CASSQSLTFSPLHF.